These 11 T cell receptor beta chains share one sample of origin, sequenced in a study of graft-versus-host responses after intestinal transplantation. Antigens of these TCRs are unknown. Assay used: immunoSEQ multiplex PCR; TCRdb lists only in-frame clones, some missing. The sample lists roughly 93,000 clones; 80% to 95% were seen once. This specimen was unstimulated CD8+ T cells sorted from spleen or lymph node cells, taken before intestinal transplant. These receptors were collected from a human donor who received an intestinal transplant.

The chain employs TRBV10-2 and TRBJ2-2; 10 nucleotides align to TRBD1. The V gene end was trimmed by 7 bases and the J gene end by 6 bases; junction bases not matched to a gene: 8. This CDR3 spans 15 amino acids. Germline CDR1 WSHSY, CDR2 SAAADI. CDR3 DNA sequence: TGCGCCAGCATTATAATGGGGACAGGGGCCGGGGAGCTGTTTTTT. Amino acids: CASIIMGTGAGELFF.

This chain joins TRBV2 and TRBJ2-7; 9 nucleotides line up with TRBD2. The CDR3 is 15 residues long. Germline CDR1 is SNHLY and CDR2 is FYNNEI. Trimming at V came to 2 bases and at J to 7 bases, leaving 9 bases not matched to a gene. CDR3 in amino acids: CASSEWREGIGEQYF. CDR3 DNA: TGTGCCAGCAGTGAATGGCGGGAGGGCATTGGAGAGCAGTACTTC.

The rearrangement uses TRBV30 and TRBJ1-2, with 7 bases matching TRBD1. The V gene's germline CDR1 is GTSNPN and CDR2 SVGIG (reference sequence). CDR3 length: 10 amino acids. V lost 8 bases to trimming and J lost 8 bases; unmatched junction nucleotides: 5. CDR3 loop: CAGEGGGYTF. DNA for the CDR3: TGTGCCGGGGAAGGGGGCGGCTACACCTTC.

The rearrangement joins TRBV7-9 to TRBJ2-1; D call uncertain. The CDR3 is 14 residues long. Germline CDR1 is SEHNR and CDR2 is FQNEAQ (reference sequence). Trimming left V 0 bases short and J 8 bases short, with 11 bases between. The CDR3 reads CASSLARLLDEQFF. The CDR3 DNA follows: TGTGCCAGCAGCTTAGCGCGTCTTTTGGATGAGCAGTTCTTC. The full variable domain, completed using reference TRBV7-9 and TRBJ2-1, is DTGVSQNPRHKITKRGQNVTFRCDPISEHNRLYWYRQTLGQGPEFLTYFQNEAQLEKSRLLSDRFSAERPKGSFSTLEIQRTEQGDSAMYLCASSLARLLDEQFFGPGTRLTVL.

The count of this clone is one. This sequence joins TRBV6-5 and TRBJ2-1, with 16 positions matching TRBD2. CDR1 and CDR2 from the germline V gene are MNHEY and SVGAGI. Trimming at V came to 8 bases and at J to 8 bases, leaving 3 bases not matched to a gene. CDR3 size: 14 residues. The CDR3 DNA is TGTGCCAGCGGGACTAGCGGGAGGGGGCATGAGCAGTTCTTC. Translation: CASGTSGRGHEQFF.

V usage is TRBV6-5 and J usage is TRBJ2-5, with 7 nucleotides matching TRBD1. The CDR3 spans 16 residues. V was clipped by 2 bases and J by 8 bases; unmatched bases: 14. Germline CDR1 is MNHEY and CDR2 is SVGAGI. CDR3 nucleotide sequence: TGTGCCAGCAGTTACACCTTAGGACAGGCGAAGATTACCCAGTACTTC. Protein: CASSYTLGQAKITQYF.

This clone showed up just once. The chain links TRBV4-1 to TRBJ1-5, with 7 positions matching TRBD1. The V gene's germline CDR1 is MGHRA and CDR2 YSYEKL. The CDR3 has 16 residues. Losses at the gene ends were 1 base for V and 4 bases for J; bases not matched to a gene: 7. For the CDR3, the DNA is TGCGCCAGCAGCCAAGTGAGGGGGCCGAAAAATCAGCCCCAGCATTTT. Its translation: CASSQVRGPKNQPQHF.

The chain recombines TRBV6-5 with TRBJ1-2, with 8 positions matching TRBD1. V lost 6 bases, J lost 5 bases, and 11 bases stayed unmatched. Germline loops: CDR1 MNHEY, CDR2 SVGAGI. This CDR3 has 15 amino acids. Here the CDR3 reads CASRETGVRGYGYTF. CDR3 coding DNA: TGTGCCAGCAGAGAGACAGGGGTACGAGGATATGGCTACACCTTC.

V is TRBV5-1 and J is TRBJ2-2, with TRBD2 identical over 10 bases. Per germline, CDR1 SGHRS and CDR2 YFSETQ. The length of the CDR3 is 15 residues. The J segment lost 4 bases and the V segment lost 3 bases, leaving 3 bases of the junction unmatched. The CDR3 sequence: CASSSLAGLTGELFF. For the CDR3, the DNA is TGCGCCAGCAGCTCACTAGCGGGACTCACCGGGGAGCTGTTTTTT.

With regard to this clone: Other DNA variants within this sample encode the same CDR3. This chain uses TRBV19 with TRBJ2-7, with D perhaps matching TRBD2 (5 bases). V lost 1 base and J lost 3, with 10 bases in between. Per the germline V gene, CDR1 is LNHDA and CDR2 is SQIVND (reference sequence). CDR3 size: 14 residues. For the CDR3, the DNA is TGTGCCAGTAGTATAGGACCAGGAGGCTACGAGCAGTACTTC. It translates to CASSIGPGGYEQYF.

This clone was detected a few times. A read error may account for a junction end that differs from germline. V usage is TRBV5-1 and J usage is TRBJ1-4, with D hard to call. The CDR3 is made up of 14 amino acids. Germline V gives CDR1 SGHRS, CDR2 YFSETQ. CDR3 in amino acids: CASSLTGNNEKLFF. CDR3 bases: TGCGCCAGCAGCTTAACCGGTAATAATGAAAAGCTGTTTTTT. The variable domain in full, completed from reference TRBV5-1 and TRBJ1-4, reads KAGVTQTPRYLIKTRGQQVTLSCSPISGHRSVSWYQQTPGQGLQFLFEYFSETQRNKGNFPGRFSGRQFSNSRSEMNVSTLELGDSALYLCASSLTGNNEKLFFGSGTQLSVL.